Following are 10 T cell receptor beta chains from one sample sequenced in a study of Graves' ophthalmopathy and Graves' hyperthyroidism. Beta-chain TCR CDR3 regions were amplified from RNA transcripts. HTBI-primed RT-PCR formed the first round, and a multiplex PCR formed the second. TCRdb re-called the multiplex PCR reads with MiXCR, one entry per CDR3 protein. Of 300,000 to 450,000 distinct CDR3 sequences in the sample, about a sixth are singletons; the top ten hold 2% to 2.5%. Sequencing input: peripheral blood. The receptors were sampled from an adult woman with stable Graves' hyperthyroidism.

This clonotype came up many times. V usage is TRBV2 and J usage is TRBJ2-2, with 13 bases lining up with TRBD2. This CDR3 has 17 residues. V was clipped by 2 bases and J by 3 bases; unmatched bases: 3. Germline V gene lookup returns CDR1 SNHLY and CDR2 FYNNEI. CDR3 in amino acids: CASSEPTSGRDTGELFF. Written as DNA, the CDR3 is TGTGCCAGCAGTGAACCCACTAGCGGGAGGGACACCGGGGAGCTGTTTTTT.

This clonotype was seen a few times. The V and J genes are TRBV7-9 and TRBJ2-5, with 7 bases matching TRBD2. The V segment lost 1 base and the J segment 4 bases; nucleotides outside the gene matches: 6. There are 15 residues in the CDR3. Germline V gene data show CDR1 as SEHNR and CDR2 as FQNEAQ (reference sequence). The CDR3: CASSLVALAAETQYF. CDR3 bases: TGTGCCAGCAGCTTAGTTGCGCTAGCGGCAGAGACCCAGTACTTC. The full variable domain, with the rest looked up from reference TRBV7-9 and TRBJ2-5, is DTGVSQNPRHKITKRGQNVTFRCDPISEHNRLYWYRQTLGQGPEFLTYFQNEAQLEKSRLLSDRFSAERPKGSFSTLEIQRTEQGDSAMYLCASSLVALAAETQYFGPGTRLLVL.

This clonotype has just a few counts. One base away lies a much larger clone, so this may be a sequencing read error. V usage is TRBV6-5 and J usage is TRBJ2-7; D is ambiguous. The CDR3 spans 14 residues. Germline V gives CDR1 MNHEY, CDR2 SVGAGI. In DNA form, the CDR3 reads TGTGCCAGCAGTTACGGGCCGACCTCCTACGAGCGGTACTTC. It specifies CASSYGPTSYERYF.

The rearrangement uses TRBV11-3 and TRBJ1-1, with a tentative D call TRBD1 (5 bases). In germline, CDR1 is SGHNT, CDR2 YENEEA. This CDR3 is 16 amino acids long. V was shortened by 2 bases and J by 0 bases, with 13 bases between the two germline ends. The CDR3 nucleotides are TGTGCCAGCAGCTTACGGGGCCCACAGCTGAACACTGAAGCTTTCTTT. Its protein is CASSLRGPQLNTEAFF.

This clonotype was seen once. The chain has TRBV6-2 or TRBV6-3 and TRBJ2-7, with a weak D call TRBD2 (6 bases). The V end lost 6 bases, the J end lost 6 bases, and 24 bases lay between the germline ends. Germline CDR1 reads MNHEY; CDR2 reads SVGEGT. The CDR3 loop spans 16 amino acids. The CDR3 region is CASSLGDSHREGEQYF. The CDR3 nucleotides read TGTGCCAGCAGCTTAGGGGACTCCCATCGGGAAGGCGAGCAGTACTTC.

A few counts support this clonotype. A much larger clone differs from this one at a single base, so this may be a read error. The chain combines TRBV6-5 with TRBJ2-7; D is possibly TRBD2 (5 bases). The CDR3 contains 15 residues. V dropped 4 bases and J dropped 6 bases, with 19 bases sitting between them. Germline V gene data show CDR1 as MNHEY and CDR2 as SVGAGI. CDR3 bases: TGTGCCAGCAGTTGCTTTTTCGAGCCGGCGGGCGAGCAGTACTTC. It encodes CASSCFFEPAGEQYF.

This clonotype appeared many times. The chain combines TRBV6-2 or TRBV6-3 with TRBJ2-7, with TRBD1 matching 7 bases. Looked up from germline, CDR1 is MNHEY and CDR2 is SVGEGT. The junction had 2 bases not matched to a gene; V was cut back by 5 bases and J by 4 bases. The CDR3 sequence is 12 residues long. In nucleotides, the CDR3 is TGTGCCAGCAGTACAGGGGAATACGAGCAGTACTTC. Its protein product is CASSTGEYEQYF.

This clonotype was observed many times. This sequence joins TRBV12-3 or TRBV12-4 and TRBJ1-2, with TRBD1 matching over 10 bases. V trimming: 2 bases; J trimming: 8 bases; junction bases outside the gene matches: 8. The CDR3 is 15 residues long. The CDR3 protein is CASSLRRQGALGYTF. The DNA of the CDR3 is TGTGCCAGCAGTTTAAGACGACAGGGGGCGCTGGGCTACACCTTC.

This clonotype came up many times. This chain uses TRBV12-3 or TRBV12-4 with TRBJ1-1; TRBD1 matches at 7 bases. V gave up 7 bases and J gave up 8 bases; unmatched junction bases: 16. This CDR3 is 15 amino acids long. The CDR3 DNA reads TGTGCCAGCAAGAAAAGCGAAGGAAAGGACAGGGAAGCTTTCTTT. It translates to CASKKSEGKDREAFF.

This clonotype was found many times. The chain links TRBV12-3 or TRBV12-4 to TRBJ2-7; D is possibly TRBD1 (6 bases). Trimming took off 6 bases at V and 2 bases at J, with 20 bases between the two ends. The CDR3 consists of 16 residues. The CDR3 DNA sequence: TGTGCCAGCAGGGGAAACAAAGGACAGCAAACCTACGAGCAGTACTTC. Amino acid sequence: CASRGNKGQQTYEQYF.